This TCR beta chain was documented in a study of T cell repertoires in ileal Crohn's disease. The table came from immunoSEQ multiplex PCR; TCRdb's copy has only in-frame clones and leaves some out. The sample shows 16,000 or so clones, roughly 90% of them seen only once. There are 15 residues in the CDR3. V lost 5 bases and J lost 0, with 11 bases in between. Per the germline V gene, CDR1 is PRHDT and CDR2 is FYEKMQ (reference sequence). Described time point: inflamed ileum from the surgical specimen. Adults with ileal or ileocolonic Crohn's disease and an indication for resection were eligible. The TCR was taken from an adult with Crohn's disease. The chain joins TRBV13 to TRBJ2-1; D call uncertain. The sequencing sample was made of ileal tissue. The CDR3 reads CASSRTLSSYNEQFF. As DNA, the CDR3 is TGTGCCAGCAGCCGAACCCTGAGCTCCTACAATGAGCAGTTCTTC.